This record looks at one T cell receptor (beta chain) sequence and its context. The V segment lost 7 bases and the J segment 7 bases; nucleotides outside the gene matches: 7. Germline lookup yields CDR1 ENHRY and CDR2 SYGVKD. The CDR3 length is 13 residues. This entry comes from a study of blood T cell repertoires in COVID-19. Study-wide context: The United States, Italy and Spain provided the acute and convalescent COVID-19 samples. In each case, the material was cDNA or gDNA derived from T cells, B-cell-depleted T cells, or PBMCs.

In the authors' methods: Quantification of nucleated cells was approximated via reference gene primer amplification. Measured with immunoSEQ multiplex PCR; TCRdb has only the in-frame clones, and not every one. V, J and clone size are those of that table, while D and trimming were read from the DNA. The data contain some 170,000 clones, roughly 77% of them singletons. This chain links TRBV10-3 with TRBJ2-1, with 7 bases lining up with TRBD2. The sample consisted of peripheral blood. The clonotype comes from a human donor in a cohort sampled during active COVID-19. The CDR3 spells CAIKRESGNEQFF. CDR3 nucleotide sequence: TGTGCCATCAAGCGGGAAAGTGGTAATGAGCAGTTCTTC.